These 16 T cell receptor beta chains were all obtained from the same sample, sequenced in a study of cytomegalovirus exposure and HLA in healthy donors. Method: immunoSEQ multiplex PCR; TCRdb's copy keeps in-frame clones and lacks some. This sample has tens of thousands of clones; approximately 90% occur once, and the top ten carry 3% to 4%. The sequenced material came from PBMCs. All receptors derive from a woman younger than 35 in good health and CMV-seropositive.

The rearrangement uses TRBV29-1 and TRBJ2-5, with D maybe TRBD2 (6 bases). Germline-derived CDR1 and CDR2 are SQVTM and ANQGSEA. Between the trimmed V and J ends, which lost 1 base and 5 bases, there was a span of 11 bases. This CDR3 has 13 amino acids. CDR3 loop: CSVEVGGAETQYF. CDR3 in DNA: TGCAGCGTTGAAGTGGGGGGTGCGGAGACCCAGTACTTC.

The chain carries TRBV2 and TRBJ2-3, with D unresolved. Trimming stripped 3 bases from V and 3 bases from J, with 16 bases between. CDR1 and CDR2 from the germline V gene are SNHLY and FYNNEI. The CDR3 consists of 16 residues. This CDR3 reads CASSDSLLDTTDTQYF. CDR3 DNA sequence: TGTGCCAGCAGTGATTCCCTATTAGATACTACAGATACGCAGTATTTT.

Concerning this clone itself: The CDR3 end shows no conserved phenylalanine or tryptophan, and so a read error is likely. It is unclear where the CDR3 begins or ends on the DNA, so no DNA is shown, and the CDR3 is as TCRdb lists it. V is TRBV10-3 and J is TRBJ2-4; TRBD1 was called by the table and not checked on the DNA. CDR1 and CDR2 from the germline V gene are ENHRY and SYGVKD. The length of the CDR3 is 14 amino acids, counting both ends. CDR3 sequence reads: CAISESSPGQGPSR.

The chain recombines TRBV7-9 with TRBJ1-4; 8 bases align to TRBD1. The ends lost 5 bases at V and 6 bases at J; junction bases unmatched: 5. CDR1 is SEHNR, CDR2 FQNEAQ, per germline (reference sequence). CDR3 length: 14 residues. CDR3 sequence reads: CASSPGGMDEKLFF. The CDR3 nucleotides read TGTGCCAGCAGCCCAGGGGGCATGGATGAAAAACTGTTTTTT.

This clone is a singleton in its sample. The chain has TRBV30 and TRBJ2-3, with D maybe TRBD1 (5 bases). Trimming left V 4 bases short and J 2 bases short, with 13 bases between. The CDR3 loop spans 14 amino acids. Germline-derived CDR1 and CDR2 are GTSNPN and SVGIG (reference sequence). The DNA for the CDR3 is TGTGCCTGGACGGTAGGGGCCTCCACAGATACGCAGTATTTT. It encodes CAWTVGASTDTQYF.

The chain couples TRBV28 to TRBJ2-1; the D gene is possibly TRBD2 (6 bases). The CDR3 extends over 15 amino acids. From germline, CDR1 is MDHEN and CDR2 SYDVKM. V was cut by 1 base and J by 6 bases, with 13 bases left in between. The CDR3 bases are TGTGCCAGCAGTTTATTCGGGACTTCACCCAATGAGCAGTTCTTC. Translating it yields CASSLFGTSPNEQFF.

This chain joins TRBV7-9 and TRBJ2-3; 7 nucleotides agree with TRBD2. Germline-derived CDR1 and CDR2 are SEHNR and FQNEAQ (reference sequence). This CDR3 has 15 amino acids. Germline trimming cut 5 bases from V and 10 bases from J; bases unmatched to any gene: 15. The DNA of the CDR3 is TGTGCCAGCAGCCCGAGAAACGGGGGAGGGTCGGCGCAGTATTTT. Translated: CASSPRNGGGSAQYF. The complete variable domain, with remaining parts taken from reference TRBV7-9 and TRBJ2-3, reads DTGVSQNPRHKITKRGQNVTFRCDPISEHNRLYWYRQTLGQGPEFLTYFQNEAQLEKSRLLSDRFSAERPKGSFSTLEIQRTEQGDSAMYLCASSPRNGGGSAQYFGPGTRLTVL.

V is TRBV4-2 and J is TRBJ2-7; D perhaps matches TRBD2 (5 bases). V was pared by 0 bases and J by 3 bases, with 12 bases between. CDR3 length equals 15 residues. CDR1 is LGHNA and CDR2 is YNFKEQ in the germline V gene. CDR3 sequence reads: CASSQDEDGGYEQYF. CDR3 bases: TGTGCCAGCAGCCAAGATGAGGATGGAGGCTACGAGCAGTACTTC.

This rearrangement joins TRBV5-6 to TRBJ2-5; 12 bases line up with TRBD1. CDR1 is SGHDT and CDR2 is YYEEEE in the germline V gene. This CDR3 is 13 amino acids long. V was pared by 4 bases and J by 5 bases, with 0 bases of the junction left unmatched. CDR3 sequence (DNA): TGTGCCAGCAGCGGGACAGGGGGCGAGACCCAGTACTTC. It yields the protein CASSGTGGETQYF.

The gene calls are TRBV5-4 and TRBJ2-5; 9 nucleotides line up with TRBD1. Germline V lookup: CDR1 SGHNT, CDR2 YYREEE (reference sequence). V lost 3 bases to trimming and J lost 3 bases; unmatched junction nucleotides: 0. This CDR3 comprises 13 residues. This CDR3 is CASSWDREETQYF. CDR3 nucleotide sequence: TGTGCCAGCAGCTGGGACAGGGAAGAGACCCAGTACTTC.

The chain is built from TRBV30 and TRBJ1-4; TRBD1 matches at 10 bases. Germline CDR1 and CDR2: GTSNPN and SVGIG (reference sequence). V shed 5 bases, J shed 5 bases, and the junction held 5 bases outside the gene matches. This CDR3 is built from 14 residues. The CDR3 DNA follows: TGTGCCTGGGCCAGGGACAGGGGAAATGAAAAACTGTTTTTT. Its translation is CAWARDRGNEKLFF.

The gene calls are TRBV7-8 and TRBJ2-7, with 12 bases that match TRBD2. Per the germline V gene, CDR1 is SGHVS and CDR2 is FQNEAQ. This CDR3 has 16 residues. Unmatched junction bases numbered 7, after V lost 4 bases and J lost 3 bases. CDR3 residues: CASSSGLAGPHYEQYF. For the CDR3, the DNA is TGTGCCAGCAGCTCCGGACTAGCGGGGCCACACTACGAGCAGTACTTC.

The chain is built from TRBV25-1 and TRBJ1-1; D not resolved. CDR1 is MGHDK and CDR2 is SYGVNS in the germline V gene. This CDR3 region has 13 residues. Trimming took 6 bases from V and 1 from J, leaving 9 bases between them. CDR3 nucleotides: TGTGCCAGCAGAAGTCTACCGAACACTGAAGCTTTCTTT. Protein product: CASRSLPNTEAFF.

The chain links TRBV9 to TRBJ2-3; D is perhaps TRBD2 (5 bases). This CDR3 spans 14 amino acids. Germline V gene lookup returns CDR1 SGDLS and CDR2 YYNGEE. Trimming cost V 3 bases and J 3 bases, with 11 bases left between them. This CDR3 is CASSGSEWTDTQYF. CDR3 bases: TGTGCCAGCAGCGGTAGCGAATGGACAGATACGCAGTATTTT.

CDR3 in amino acids: CASSSRATAFVQYF. CDR3 nucleotides: TGTGCCAGCAGCTCGCGGGCAACGGCTTTCGTGCAGTACTTC. J is TRBJ2-7 and V is TRBV5-6; weak D call: TRBD2 (5 bases). CDR3 length: 14 residues. Germline CDR1 and CDR2: SGHDT and YYEEEE. Trimming removed 3 bases at V and 9 bases at J, with 19 bases between.

The CDR3: CASRDGQGGQPQHF. DNA of the CDR3: TGCGCCAGCAGGGACGGACAGGGCGGTCAGCCCCAGCATTTT. The chain recombines TRBV10-1 with TRBJ1-5, with 8 positions matching TRBD1. The V segment lost 6 bases and the J segment 6 bases; nucleotides outside the gene matches: 7. The CDR3 extends over 14 amino acids. CDR1 and CDR2 from the germline V gene are WNHNN and SYGVQD (reference sequence).